This TCR beta chain was recorded in a study of T-cell reconstitution after alpha-beta-depleted transplantation in children. Study conclusions and caveats: Surviving thymic progenitors and recipient T cells were the source of high TCRbeta diversity at day 60 in some patients. It was newly produced T cells that mostly accounted for T-cell counts and diversity one year after transplant. The study reportedly traced alpha-beta T cells about two months after transplant to several hundred expanded graft clones.

Researchers prepared the TCRbeta library using unique molecular identifiers, the study reports. TCRdb redid the calling of the PCR reads with MiXCR, one entry per CDR3 protein. The sample records around 440,000 distinct CDR3 sequences, under 12% being singletons. Note on this clonotype: The antigen is not known.

The germline V gene has CDR1 GTSNPN and CDR2 SVGIG (reference sequence). Trimming removed 0 bases from V and 14 bases from J, with 17 bases in between. The CDR3 loop spans 14 amino acids. The receptor was derived from a child younger than 10 with inherited bone marrow failure, due to receive a stem cell transplant. The chain joins TRBV30 to TRBJ1-6, with D maybe TRBD1 (5 bases). The source material was PBMCs, sampled before TCRalphabeta/CD19-depleted stem cell transplant. As DNA, the CDR3 is TGTGCCTGGAGTGTAAGCCGTGGGCGAGGGGCCCTCCACTTT. This encodes CAWSVSRGRGALHF.